These T cell receptor beta chains were read from a single sample in a study of glioma-infiltrating T cells after dendritic cell vaccination. Assay used: immunoSEQ multiplex PCR; TCRdb lists only in-frame clones, some missing. This sample carries nearly 85,000 clones, 80% to 90% of them seen once, and the ten largest clones take approximately 3%. The sequenced sample was blood, obtained before dendritic cell vaccination. The receptors stem from a human donor with glioblastoma. The CDR3 runs from the conserved cysteine through the conserved F or W. D genes are given only for firm matches. Where a row states a size, it is once, few, many or the class of an expanded clone; other rows omit it.

TRBJ1-2,-,-,TRBV7-2,CASSLTGINYGYTF,TGTGCCAGCAGCTTAACGGGGATTAACTATGGCTACACCTTC
TRBJ1-1,TRBD1,-,TRBV20-1,CSSGQGYRAFF,TGCAGTAGTGGACAGGGCTATCGAGCTTTCTTT
TRBJ2-3,TRBD2,-,TRBV7-8,CASSLAGTSMNTQYF,TGTGCCAGCAGCTTAGCGGGGACTAGCATGAATACGCAGTATTTT
TRBJ2-5,TRBD2,-,TRBV7-2,CASSPRGTSGYGGETQYF,TGTGCCAGCAGCCCGCGGGGGACTAGCGGTTATGGGGGAGAGACCCAGTACTTC
TRBJ2-1,TRBD1,once,TRBV4-1,CASSQHPTGEAFF,TGCGCCAGCAGCCAACACCCGACAGGGGAGGCGTTCTTC
TRBJ2-1,TRBD2,-,TRBV2,CASTPRWTSGSRLIDEQFF,TGTGCCAGCACCCCCCGGTGGACTAGCGGGAGTAGACTGATCGATGAGCAGTTCTTC
TRBJ1-2,TRBD1,-,TRBV6-4,CASSEHSGTGPYGYTF,TGTGCCAGCAGTGAACATTCCGGGACAGGGCCTTATGGCTACACCTTC
TRBJ2-7,TRBD2,-,TRBV5-1,CASSSGLAGAYEQYF,TGCGCCAGCAGCTCGGGACTAGCGGGGGCCTACGAGCAGTACTTC
TRBJ1-5,TRBD1,-,TRBV5-5,CASSTTGDGNQPQHF,TGTGCCAGCAGCACGACAGGGGATGGCAATCAGCCCCAGCATTTT
TRBJ2-5,TRBD1,-,TRBV6-1,CASSGADRGREEQYF,TGTGCCAGCAGTGGAGCTGACAGGGGGCGTGAGGAGCAGTACTTC
TRBJ2-1,TRBD2,once,TRBV5-1,CASSEPTTSGRANNEQFF,TGCGCCAGCAGCGAACCAACTACTAGCGGGAGGGCCAACAATGAGCAGTTCTTC
TRBJ2-2,-,-,TRBV12-5,CASGFSGEYTGELFF,TGTGCTAGTGGTTTTTCGGGGGAATACACCGGGGAGCTGTTTTTT
TRBJ2-2,TRBD2,-,TRBV9,CASSYSGSGHGELFF,TGTGCCAGCAGCTACAGCGGGAGTGGACACGGGGAGCTGTTTTTT
TRBJ2-7,-,-,TRBV5-1,CASSPGQTGIQYEQYF,TGCGCCAGCAGCCCCGGACAGACAGGAATCCAGTACGAGCAGTACTTC
TRBJ2-2,-,-,TRBV5-1,CASSSLEPNTGELFF,TGCGCCAGCAGCTCACTAGAGCCGAACACCGGGGAGCTGTTTTTT
TRBJ2-1,TRBD1,-,TRBV27,CASRYGQVGGNEQFF,TGTGCCAGCAGGTATGGACAGGTCGGTGGTAATGAGCAGTTCTTC
TRBJ1-6,-,-,TRBV19,CASTFDNHRLPNSPLHF,TGTGCCAGTACTTTTGACAACCACCGCCTGCCTAATTCACCCCTCCACTTT
TRBJ2-7,TRBD1,few,TRBV6-1,CASSEGGAGGDTYEQYF,TGTGCCAGCAGTGAAGGAGGGGCAGGGGGTGATACCTACGAGCAGTACTTC
TRBJ1-1,-,once,TRBV5-4,CASSSTVNTEAFF,TGTGCCAGCAGCTCGACAGTGAACACTGAAGCTTTCTTT
TRBJ1-1,TRBD1,-,TRBV10-3,CAITQGAGSTEAFF,TGTGCCATCACCCAGGGGGCGGGGAGCACTGAAGCTTTCTTT
TRBJ2-5,TRBD2,-,TRBV2,CASSPGRGGAGETQYF,TGTGCCAGCAGTCCCGGGCGCGGGGGGGCCGGGGAGACCCAGTACTTC
TRBJ2-1,TRBD2,-,TRBV5-4,CASSPLAGTYNEQFF,TGTGCCAGCAGCCCCCTAGCGGGTACCTACAATGAGCAGTTCTTC
TRBJ2-3,TRBD2,-,TRBV10-2,CASSLAGHRGTDTQYF,TGCGCCAGCAGTTTAGCGGGGCATCGTGGCACAGATACGCAGTATTTT
TRBJ2-7,-,-,TRBV28,CASSFRIYEQYF,TGTGCCAGCAGTTTCAGGATCTACGAGCAGTACTTC
TRBJ2-2,-,once,TRBV9,CASSVGTGNTGELFF,TGTGCCAGCAGCGTAGGTACGGGGAACACCGGGGAGCTGTTTTTT
TRBJ2-1,TRBD2,-,TRBV4-1,CASSYIAGASNEQFF,TGCGCCAGCAGCTATATTGCGGGAGCTTCCAATGAGCAGTTCTTC
TRBJ2-3,TRBD2,-,TRBV18,CASSPAEAGEGTQYF,TGTGCCAGCTCCCCGGCAGAAGCGGGAGAGGGTACGCAGTATTTT